This T cell receptor beta chain was sequenced for a study of T cell repertoires in ileal Crohn's disease (dated by TCRdb to the late 2010s). In terms of the full investigation: At the time of surgery, around 38% of patients were active smokers, and the median duration of disease was roughly 8.3 years. All patients had surgery for a complication: stricturing disease in roughly 61% and penetrating disease in around 39%. Roughly half of the patients were given postoperative therapy, with 11 receiving thiopurines and 15 to 20 receiving anti-TNF agents. M0 samples were biopsies from the inflamed portion of the ileum in the surgical resection specimen. For commercial TCRB immunosequencing, about 0.45 micrograms of biopsy DNA were submitted for each sample. A prospective multicentre cohort supplied the 55 to 60 Crohn's disease patients whose TCR repertoires were analysed. The study ran alongside a multicentre cohort designed to identify predictors of early endoscopic recurrence after ileocolonic resection. A Rutgeerts score higher than i0 was the definition used for endoscopic postoperative recurrence. A total of about 150 mucosal samples from about 50 patients were sequenced, with samples obtained at several locations on the surgical specimen and at postoperative endoscopy.

Taken from the germline V gene, the CDR1 and CDR2 loops are MDHEN and SYDVKM. The CDR3 runs 14 amino acids, cysteine and phenylalanine included. Of all the DNA, just the CDR3 is kept, 42 bases in frame from base 1. V is reduced by 4 bases and J by 7 bases, leaving a spacing of 14 bases between them. Explained via the paper, the time point label denotes: inflamed ileum from the surgical specimen. Adults with ileal or ileocolonic Crohn's disease and an indication for ileocolonic resection were eligible for inclusion. Before DNA extraction, whole ileal mucosal biopsies were kept frozen at -80 degrees C. A TRizol-based method was used to extract genomic DNA from the frozen whole biopsies, and the DNA was quantified with a NanoDrop 2000 spectrophotometer. The investigation overall reported the following: Endoscopic recurrence was linked to a higher percentage of high-frequency clones at surgery, and recurrence occurred in every patient whose clonality exceeded 26.8% (18/57). Compared with CD4 T cells, sorted CD8 T cells contained more high-frequency clones, which suggests that the mucosal expansions were mostly CD8. Mucosal CD4 and CD8 T cells were sorted and sequenced only in a subgroup of patients, the size of which was not stated. Compared with non-smokers, patients who were active smokers at surgery showed a significantly higher proportion of clonal expansions (roughly 24% vs 19%, p=0.02).

The library relied on the immunoSEQ multiplex PCR assay. A two-step, amplification bias-controlled multiplex PCR was used by Adaptive Biotechnology to amplify CDR3 regions from genomic DNA. The first PCR used primers for every V and J gene segment; the second PCR added barcodes and Illumina adapters. An Illumina instrument was used to sequence the CDR3 libraries. As for how the authors treated the data: The analysis used both the pipelines supplied by the vendor and custom analysis of the raw data in R/Bioconductor with R version 3.3.0. Clonality, which ranges from 0 to 1, was calculated as the inverse of the normalised Shannon entropy across all productive clones. The repertoire share taken up by the top 100 clones defined high-frequency clones, and only clones that passed a 95% confidence test were kept. Repertoire diversity was measured with the Simpson index, and overlap between samples was measured with the Morisita-Horn index. TCRdb holds this immuneACCESS table with in-frame rearrangements only. Some clones are missing; in checked studies, unresolved V genes explain under half, and the rest has no known cause. Clone size and V and J calls were adopted from that table, with D and trimming inferred from the DNA. In this sample the table shows 1,500 to 2,000 clones, roughly 90% of which occur a single time. About 4% of the sample goes to the ten largest clones.

For this clone: Its antigen remains undetermined. No base quality information exists; no much larger clone differs at one position.

Sequenced material: ileal tissue. This sequence originates from an adult with Crohn's disease. Recombination joined TRBV28 with TRBJ2-1; the D region possibly corresponds to TRBD2 (6 bases align). The CDR3 here reads CASSSGGPRNEQFF. The DNA sequence follows: TGTGCCAGCAGTTCTGGAGGGCCGAGGAATGAGCAGTTCTTC.